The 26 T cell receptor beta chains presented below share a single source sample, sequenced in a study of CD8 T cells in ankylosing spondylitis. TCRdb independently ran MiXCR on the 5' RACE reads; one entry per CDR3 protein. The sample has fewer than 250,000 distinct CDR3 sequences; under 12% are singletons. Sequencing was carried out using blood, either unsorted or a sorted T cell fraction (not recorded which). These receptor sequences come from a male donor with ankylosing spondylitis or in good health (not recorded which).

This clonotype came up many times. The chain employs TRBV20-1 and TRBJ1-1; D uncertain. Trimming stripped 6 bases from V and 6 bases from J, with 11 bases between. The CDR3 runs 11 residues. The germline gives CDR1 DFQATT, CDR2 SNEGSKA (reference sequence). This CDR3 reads CSAFHGSEAFF. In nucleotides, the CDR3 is TGCAGTGCATTCCATGGTTCTGAAGCTTTCTTT.

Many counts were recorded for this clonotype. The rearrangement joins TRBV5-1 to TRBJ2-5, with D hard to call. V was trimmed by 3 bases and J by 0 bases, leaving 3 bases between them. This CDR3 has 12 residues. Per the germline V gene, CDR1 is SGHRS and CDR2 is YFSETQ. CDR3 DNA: TGCGCCAGCAGCTCGTACCAAGAGACCCAGTACTTC. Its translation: CASSSYQETQYF.

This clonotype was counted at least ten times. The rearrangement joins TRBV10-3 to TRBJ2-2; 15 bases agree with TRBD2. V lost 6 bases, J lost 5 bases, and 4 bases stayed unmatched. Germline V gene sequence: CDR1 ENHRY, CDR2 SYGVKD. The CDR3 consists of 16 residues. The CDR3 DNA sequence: TGTGCCATCAGCCCGGGACTAGCGGGAGGAACCGGGGAGCTGTTTTTT. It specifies CAISPGLAGGTGELFF.

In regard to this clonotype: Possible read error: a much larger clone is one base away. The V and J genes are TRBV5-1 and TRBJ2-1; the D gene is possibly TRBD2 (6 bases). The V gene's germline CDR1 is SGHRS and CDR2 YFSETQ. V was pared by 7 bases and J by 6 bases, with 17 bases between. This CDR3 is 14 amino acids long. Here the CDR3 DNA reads TGCGCCAGCGGCCCACCCGGGACTTTCAATGAGCAGTTCTTC. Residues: CASGPPGTFNEQFF.

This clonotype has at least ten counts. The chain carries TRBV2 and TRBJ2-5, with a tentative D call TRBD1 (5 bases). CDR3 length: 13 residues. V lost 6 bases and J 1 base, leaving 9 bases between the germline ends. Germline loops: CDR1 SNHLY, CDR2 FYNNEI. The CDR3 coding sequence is TGTGCCAGCAGGATCGACAGCCAAGAGACCCAGTACTTC. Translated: CASRIDSQETQYF.

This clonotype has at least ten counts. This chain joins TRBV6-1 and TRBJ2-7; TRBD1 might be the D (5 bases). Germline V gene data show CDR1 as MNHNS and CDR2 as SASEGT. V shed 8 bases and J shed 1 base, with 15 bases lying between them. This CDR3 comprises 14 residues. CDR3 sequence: CASGRAIGSYEQYF. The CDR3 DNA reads TGTGCCAGCGGCAGGGCGATTGGTTCCTACGAGCAGTACTTC.

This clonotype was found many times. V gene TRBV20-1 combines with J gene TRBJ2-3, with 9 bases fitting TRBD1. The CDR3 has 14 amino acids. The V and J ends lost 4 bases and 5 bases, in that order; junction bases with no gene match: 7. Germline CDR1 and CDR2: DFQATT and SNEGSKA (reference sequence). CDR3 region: CSAITGGVGDTQYF. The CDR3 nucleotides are TGCAGTGCTATAACAGGGGGCGTTGGAGATACGCAGTATTTT.

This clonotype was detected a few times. CDR3 DNA sequence: TGTGCCAGCAGAGCTGGGACAGGGGCTAACTATGGCTACACCTTC. This translates into CASRAGTGANYGYTF. This sequence joins TRBV6-1 and TRBJ1-2; TRBD1 matches 10 bases. This CDR3 is built from 15 residues. Germline V gene data show CDR1 as MNHNS and CDR2 as SASEGT. Trimming cost V 6 bases and J 0 bases; bases outside gene matches: 4.

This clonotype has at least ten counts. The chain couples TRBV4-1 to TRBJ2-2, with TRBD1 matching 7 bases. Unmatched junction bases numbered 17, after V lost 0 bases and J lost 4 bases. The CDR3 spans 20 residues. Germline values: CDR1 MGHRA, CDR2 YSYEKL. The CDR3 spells CASSQELPDRYLLSTGELFF. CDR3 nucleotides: TGCGCCAGCAGCCAAGAACTTCCGGACAGGTACCTTTTGAGCACCGGGGAGCTGTTTTTT.

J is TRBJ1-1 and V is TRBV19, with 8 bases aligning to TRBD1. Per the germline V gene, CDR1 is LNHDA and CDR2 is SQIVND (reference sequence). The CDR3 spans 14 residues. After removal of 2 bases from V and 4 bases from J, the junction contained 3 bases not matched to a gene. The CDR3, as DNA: TGTGCCAGTAGTATAACAGGGGGTAGCACTGAAGCTTTCTTT. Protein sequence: CASSITGGSTEAFF.

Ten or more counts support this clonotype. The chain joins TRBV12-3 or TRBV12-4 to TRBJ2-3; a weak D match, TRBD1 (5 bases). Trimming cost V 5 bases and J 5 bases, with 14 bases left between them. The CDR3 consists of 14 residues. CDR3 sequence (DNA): TGTGCCAGCAGTCCCCTGGGGCTTGTAGATACGCAGTATTTT. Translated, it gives CASSPLGLVDTQYF.

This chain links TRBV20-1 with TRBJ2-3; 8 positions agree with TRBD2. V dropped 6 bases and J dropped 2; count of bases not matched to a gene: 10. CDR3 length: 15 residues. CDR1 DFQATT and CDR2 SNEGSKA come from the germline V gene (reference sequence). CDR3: CSAPRAGDHTDTQYF. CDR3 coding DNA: TGCAGTGCCCCGCGAGCGGGGGACCACACAGATACGCAGTATTTT.

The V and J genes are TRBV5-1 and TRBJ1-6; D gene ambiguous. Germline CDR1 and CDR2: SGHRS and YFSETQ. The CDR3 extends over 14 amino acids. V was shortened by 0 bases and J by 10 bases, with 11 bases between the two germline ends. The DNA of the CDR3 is TGCGCCAGCAGCTTGGGAGGGCTACCGTCACCCCTCCACTTT. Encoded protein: CASSLGGLPSPLHF.

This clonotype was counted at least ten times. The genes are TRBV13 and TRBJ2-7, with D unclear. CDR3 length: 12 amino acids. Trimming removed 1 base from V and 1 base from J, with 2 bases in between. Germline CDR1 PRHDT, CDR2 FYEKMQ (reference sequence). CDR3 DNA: TGTGCCAGCAGCTTAGAATCCTACGAGCAGTACTTC. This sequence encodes CASSLESYEQYF.

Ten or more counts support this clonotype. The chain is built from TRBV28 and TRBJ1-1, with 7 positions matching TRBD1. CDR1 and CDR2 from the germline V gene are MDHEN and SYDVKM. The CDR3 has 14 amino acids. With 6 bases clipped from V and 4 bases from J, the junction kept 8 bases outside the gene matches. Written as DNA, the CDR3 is TGTGCCAGCAGCCCTTATCGACAGGGCACTGAAGCTTTCTTT. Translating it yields CASSPYRQGTEAFF.

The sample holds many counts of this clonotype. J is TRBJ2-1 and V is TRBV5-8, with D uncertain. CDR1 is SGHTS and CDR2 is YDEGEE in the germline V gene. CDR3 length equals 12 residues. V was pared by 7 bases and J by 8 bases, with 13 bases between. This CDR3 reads CASLPVGYEQFF. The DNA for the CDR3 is TGTGCCAGCCTCCCCGTGGGGTATGAGCAGTTCTTC.

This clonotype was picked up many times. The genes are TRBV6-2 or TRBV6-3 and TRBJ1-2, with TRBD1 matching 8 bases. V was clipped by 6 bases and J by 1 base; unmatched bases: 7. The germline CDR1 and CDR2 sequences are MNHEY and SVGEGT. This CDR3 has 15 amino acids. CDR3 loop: CASRHDRGVNYGYTF. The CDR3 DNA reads TGTGCCAGCAGACACGACAGGGGCGTTAACTATGGCTACACCTTC.

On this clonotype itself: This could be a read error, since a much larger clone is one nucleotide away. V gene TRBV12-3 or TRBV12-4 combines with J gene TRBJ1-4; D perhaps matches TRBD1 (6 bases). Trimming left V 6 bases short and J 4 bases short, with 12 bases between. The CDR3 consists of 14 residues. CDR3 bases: TGTGCCAGCAGGCAGGGGACCCTTAATGAAAAACTGTTTTTT. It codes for CASRQGTLNEKLFF.

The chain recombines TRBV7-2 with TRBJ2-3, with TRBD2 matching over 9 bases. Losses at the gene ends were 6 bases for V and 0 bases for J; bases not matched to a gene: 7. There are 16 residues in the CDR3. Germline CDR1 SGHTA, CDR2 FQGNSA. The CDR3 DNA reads TGTGCCAGCAGTTCCAAGCGGGGGGAGAGCACAGATACGCAGTATTTT. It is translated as CASSSKRGESTDTQYF.

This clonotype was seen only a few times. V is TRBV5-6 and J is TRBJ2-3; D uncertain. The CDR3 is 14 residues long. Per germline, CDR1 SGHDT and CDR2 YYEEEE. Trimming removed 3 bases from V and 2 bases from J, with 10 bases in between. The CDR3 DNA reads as TGTGCCAGCAGCTGGGGTACCTCCACAGATACGCAGTATTTT. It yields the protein CASSWGTSTDTQYF.

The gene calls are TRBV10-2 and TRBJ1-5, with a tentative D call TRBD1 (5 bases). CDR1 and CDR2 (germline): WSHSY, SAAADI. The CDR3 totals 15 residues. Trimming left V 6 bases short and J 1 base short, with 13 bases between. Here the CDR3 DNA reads TGCGCCAGCAGCGGGTGGGGCGACAGCAATCAGCCCCAGCATTTT. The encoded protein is CASSGWGDSNQPQHF.

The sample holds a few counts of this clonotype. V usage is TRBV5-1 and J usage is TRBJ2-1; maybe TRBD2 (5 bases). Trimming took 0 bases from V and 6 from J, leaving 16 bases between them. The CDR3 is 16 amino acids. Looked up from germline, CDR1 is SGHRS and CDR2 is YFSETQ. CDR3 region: CASSLAGGGSRNEQFF. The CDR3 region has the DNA TGCGCCAGCAGCTTGGCCGGAGGTGGGTCACGCAATGAGCAGTTCTTC.

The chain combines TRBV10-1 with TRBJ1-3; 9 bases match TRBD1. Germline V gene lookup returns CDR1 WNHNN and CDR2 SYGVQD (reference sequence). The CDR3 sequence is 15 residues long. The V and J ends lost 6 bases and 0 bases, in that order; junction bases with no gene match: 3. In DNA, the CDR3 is TGCGCCAGCAGACCGGGACAGGGCTCTGGAAACACCATATATTTT. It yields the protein CASRPGQGSGNTIYF.

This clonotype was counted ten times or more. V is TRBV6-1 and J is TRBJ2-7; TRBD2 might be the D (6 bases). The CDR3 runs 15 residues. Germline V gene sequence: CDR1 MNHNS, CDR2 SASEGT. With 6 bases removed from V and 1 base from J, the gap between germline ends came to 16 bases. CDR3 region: CASSTGGVFSYEQYF. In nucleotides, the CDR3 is TGTGCCAGCAGCACCGGCGGGGTATTTTCCTACGAGCAGTACTTC.

The CDR3 loop reads CSASDGGGYTF. The CDR3 nucleotides are TGCAGTGCTAGCGACGGTGGTGGCTACACCTTC. This chain joins TRBV20-1 and TRBJ1-2; D is unresolved. V lost 3 bases, J lost 7 bases, and 9 bases lay in between. The CDR3 totals 11 residues. Germline-derived CDR1 and CDR2 are DFQATT and SNEGSKA (reference sequence).

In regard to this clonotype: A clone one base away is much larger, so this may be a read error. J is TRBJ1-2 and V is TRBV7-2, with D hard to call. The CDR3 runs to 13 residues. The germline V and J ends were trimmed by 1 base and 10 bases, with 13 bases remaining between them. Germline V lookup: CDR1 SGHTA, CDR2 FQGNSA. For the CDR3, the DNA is TGTGCCAGCAGCTTAGTTATGGTTGGCGACTACACCTTC. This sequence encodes CASSLVMVGDYTF.